A selection of T cell receptor beta chains follows, all from one sample in a study of blood T cell repertoires in COVID-19. Method: immunoSEQ multiplex PCR; TCRdb's copy keeps in-frame clones and lacks some. The table records under 65,000 clones, roughly 76% of them present only once. Sequencing was performed on peripheral blood. These receptors all stem from an older woman with acute or convalescent COVID-19. Both conserved end residues are part of each CDR3. Fields, in order: D gene, V gene, J gene, clone size, CDR3 protein, CDR3 DNA. The D gene is left open where the match is weak. Where a row states a size, it is once, few, many or the class of an expanded clone; other rows omit it.

TRBD1	TRBV6-5	TRBJ1-6	.	CASLQGANSPLHF	TGTGCCAGCTTGCAGGGGGCGAATTCACCCCTCCACTTT
.	TRBV9	TRBJ2-1	few	CASSVEQYSYNEQFF	TGTGCCAGCAGCGTTGAACAGTACTCCTACAATGAGCAGTTCTTC
TRBD1	TRBV3-1/TRBV3-2	TRBJ1-6	.	CASSRYRGAPLHF	TGTGCCAGCAGCCGATACAGGGGGGCACCCCTCCACTTT
.	TRBV2	TRBJ1-4	.	CASSDRVNEKLFF	TGTGCCAGCAGTGATCGGGTTAATGAAAAACTGTTTTTT
.	TRBV27	TRBJ2-7	.	CASSWGVSYEQYF	TGTGCCAGCAGTTGGGGGGTCTCCTACGAGCAGTACTTC
TRBD1	TRBV19	TRBJ2-5	.	CASSSRTGQETQYF	TGTGCCAGTAGTAGCCGGACAGGGCAAGAGACCCAGTACTTC
.	TRBV4-1	TRBJ1-1	few	CASSQEVNSAEAFF	TGCGCCAGCAGCCAAGAGGTAAACTCCGCTGAAGCTTTCTTT
TRBD1	TRBV4-1	TRBJ1-5	few	CASSPPTGDNQPQHF	TGCGCCAGCAGCCCCCCGACAGGGGACAATCAGCCCCAGCATTTT
.	TRBV27	TRBJ1-4	.	CASSYRGEKLFF	TGTGCCAGCAGCTATCGAGGAGAAAAACTGTTTTTT
TRBD1	TRBV23-1	TRBJ1-6	.	CASSPIGTADNSPLHF	TGCGCCAGCAGTCCAATCGGGACAGCTGATAATTCACCCCTCCACTTT
.	TRBV15	TRBJ1-3	.	CATSRERFSGNTIYF	TGTGCCACCAGCAGAGAGAGATTCTCTGGAAACACCATATATTTT
.	TRBV6-5	TRBJ1-5	.	CASSYSIGVNQPQHF	TGTGCCAGCAGTTACTCGATAGGAGTCAATCAGCCCCAGCATTTT
.	TRBV12-3/TRBV12-4	TRBJ1-1	.	CASSFGQIFGAFF	TGTGCCAGCAGTTTCGGTCAAATTTTCGGAGCTTTCTTT
TRBD1	TRBV5-6	TRBJ2-2	.	CASSQGQGANTGELFF	TGTGCCAGCAGCCAGGGACAGGGTGCGAACACCGGGGAGCTGTTTTTT
TRBD2	TRBV7-8	TRBJ2-7	.	CASSLGGSGVYYEQYF	TGTGCCAGCAGCTTAGGGGGCAGCGGGGTTTACTACGAGCAGTACTTC
TRBD1	TRBV19	TRBJ1-1	.	CASIPGQGAEAFF	TGTGCCAGTATTCCGGGACAGGGGGCTGAAGCTTTCTTT
.	TRBV5-1	TRBJ1-4	.	CASSLSGVNEKLFF	TGCGCCAGCAGCTTGTCAGGGGTAAATGAAAAACTGTTTTTT
.	TRBV11-2	TRBJ1-4	.	CASSAGLDEKLFF	TGTGCCAGCAGCGCTGGACTAGATGAAAAACTGTTTTTT